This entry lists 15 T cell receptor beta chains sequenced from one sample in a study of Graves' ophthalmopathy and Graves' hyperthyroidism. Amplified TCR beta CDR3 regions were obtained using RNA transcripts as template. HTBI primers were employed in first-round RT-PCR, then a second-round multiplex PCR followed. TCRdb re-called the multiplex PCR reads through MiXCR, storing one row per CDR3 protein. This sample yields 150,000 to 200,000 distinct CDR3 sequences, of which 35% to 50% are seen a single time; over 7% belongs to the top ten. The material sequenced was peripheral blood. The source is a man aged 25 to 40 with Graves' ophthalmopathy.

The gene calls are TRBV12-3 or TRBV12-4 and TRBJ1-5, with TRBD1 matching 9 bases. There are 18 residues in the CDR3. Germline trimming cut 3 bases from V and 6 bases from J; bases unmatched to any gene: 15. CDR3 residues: CASSFGDRANLIGQPQHF. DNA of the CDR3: TGTGCCAGCAGTTTCGGGGACAGGGCGAACCTGATAGGTCAGCCCCAGCATTTT.

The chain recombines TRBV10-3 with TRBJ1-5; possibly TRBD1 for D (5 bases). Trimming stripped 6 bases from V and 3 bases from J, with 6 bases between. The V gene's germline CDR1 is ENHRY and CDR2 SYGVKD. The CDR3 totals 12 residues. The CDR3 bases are TGTGCCATCAGGGACACCAATCAGCCCCAGCATTTT. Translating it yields CAIRDTNQPQHF.

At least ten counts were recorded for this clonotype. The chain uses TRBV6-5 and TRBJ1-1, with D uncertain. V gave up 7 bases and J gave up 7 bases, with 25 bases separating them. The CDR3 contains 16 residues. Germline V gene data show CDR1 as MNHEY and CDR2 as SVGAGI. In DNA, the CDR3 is TGTGCCAGCAACAACCCCATGCAGCCCGGGTCGATTGAAGCTTTCTTT. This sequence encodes CASNNPMQPGSIEAFF.

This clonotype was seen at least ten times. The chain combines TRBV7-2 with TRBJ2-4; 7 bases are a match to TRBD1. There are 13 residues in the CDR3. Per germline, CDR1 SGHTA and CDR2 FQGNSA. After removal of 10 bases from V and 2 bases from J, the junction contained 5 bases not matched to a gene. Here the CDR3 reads CATTRGPKNIQYF. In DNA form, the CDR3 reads TGTGCCACCACGAGGGGGCCCAAAAACATTCAGTACTTC.

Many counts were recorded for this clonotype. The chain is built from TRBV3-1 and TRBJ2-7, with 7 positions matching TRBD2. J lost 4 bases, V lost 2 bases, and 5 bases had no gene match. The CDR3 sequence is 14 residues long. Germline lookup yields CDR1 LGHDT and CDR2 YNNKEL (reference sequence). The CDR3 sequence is CASSQSRGSYEQYF. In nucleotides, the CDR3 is TGTGCCAGCAGCCAATCTCGCGGGAGTTACGAGCAGTACTTC.

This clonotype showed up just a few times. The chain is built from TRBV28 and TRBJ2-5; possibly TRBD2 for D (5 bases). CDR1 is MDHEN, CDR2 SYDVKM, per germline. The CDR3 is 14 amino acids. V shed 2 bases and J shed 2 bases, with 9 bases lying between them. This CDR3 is CASSLNWTQETQYF. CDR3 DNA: TGTGCCAGCAGTTTAAATTGGACTCAAGAGACCCAGTACTTC.

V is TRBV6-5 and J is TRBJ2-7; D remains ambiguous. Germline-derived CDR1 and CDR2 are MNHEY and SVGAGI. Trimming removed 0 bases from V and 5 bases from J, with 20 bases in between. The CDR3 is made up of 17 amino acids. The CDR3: CASSYSYYSPSRNEQYF. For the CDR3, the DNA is TGTGCCAGCAGTTACTCCTACTACTCCCCTTCTCGGAACGAGCAGTACTTC.

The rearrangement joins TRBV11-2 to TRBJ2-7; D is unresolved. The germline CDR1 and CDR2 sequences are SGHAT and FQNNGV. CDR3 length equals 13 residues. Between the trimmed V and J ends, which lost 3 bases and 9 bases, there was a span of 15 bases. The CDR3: CASSFEDNRGQYF. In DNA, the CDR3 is TGTGCCAGCAGCTTCGAGGATAATAGAGGGCAGTACTTC.

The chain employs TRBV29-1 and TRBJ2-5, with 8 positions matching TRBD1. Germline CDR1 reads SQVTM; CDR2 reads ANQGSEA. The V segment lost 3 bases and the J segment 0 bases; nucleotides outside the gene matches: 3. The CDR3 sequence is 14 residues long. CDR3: CSVERTGHQETQYF. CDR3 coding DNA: TGCAGCGTTGAGAGGACAGGGCACCAAGAGACCCAGTACTTC.

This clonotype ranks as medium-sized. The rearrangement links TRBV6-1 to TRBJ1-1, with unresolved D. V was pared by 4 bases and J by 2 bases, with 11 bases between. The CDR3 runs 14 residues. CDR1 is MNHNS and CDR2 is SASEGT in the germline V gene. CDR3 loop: CASSVADTNTEAFF. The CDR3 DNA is TGTGCCAGCAGTGTGGCGGATACAAACACTGAAGCTTTCTTT.

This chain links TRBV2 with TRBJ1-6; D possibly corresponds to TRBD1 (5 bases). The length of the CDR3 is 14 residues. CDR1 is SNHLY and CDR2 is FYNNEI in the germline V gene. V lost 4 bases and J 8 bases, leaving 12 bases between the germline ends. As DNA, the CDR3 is TGTGCCAGCAGTGGGGGCAGAAGTGATTCACCCCTCCACTTT. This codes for CASSGGRSDSPLHF.

CDR3 sequence: CASTRGSRETQYF. In DNA, the CDR3 is TGTGCCAGCACGCGCGGGAGCAGAGAGACCCAGTACTTC. The rearrangement links TRBV6-1 to TRBJ2-5; 7 nucleotides agree with TRBD2. CDR3 length: 13 amino acids. CDR1 MNHNS and CDR2 SASEGT come from the germline V gene. V gave up 7 bases and J gave up 4 bases; unmatched junction bases: 6.

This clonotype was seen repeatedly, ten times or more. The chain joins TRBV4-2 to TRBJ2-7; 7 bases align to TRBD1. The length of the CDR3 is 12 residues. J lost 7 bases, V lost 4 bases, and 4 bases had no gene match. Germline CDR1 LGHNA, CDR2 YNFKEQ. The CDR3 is CASSLQGEEQYF. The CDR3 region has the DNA TGTGCCAGCAGCCTCCAGGGGGAGGAGCAGTACTTC.

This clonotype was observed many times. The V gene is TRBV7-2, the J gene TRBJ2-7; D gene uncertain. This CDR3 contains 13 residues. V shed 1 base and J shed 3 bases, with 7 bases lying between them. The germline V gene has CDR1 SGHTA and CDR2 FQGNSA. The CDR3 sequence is CASSLEADYEQYF. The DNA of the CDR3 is TGTGCCAGCAGCTTAGAAGCCGACTACGAGCAGTACTTC. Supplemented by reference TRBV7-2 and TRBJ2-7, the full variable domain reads GAGVSQSPSNKVTEKGKDVELRCDPISGHTALYWYRQSLGQGLEFLIYFQGNSAPDKSGLPSDRFSAERTGGSVSTLTIQRTQQEDSAVYLCASSLEADYEQYFGPGTRLTVT.

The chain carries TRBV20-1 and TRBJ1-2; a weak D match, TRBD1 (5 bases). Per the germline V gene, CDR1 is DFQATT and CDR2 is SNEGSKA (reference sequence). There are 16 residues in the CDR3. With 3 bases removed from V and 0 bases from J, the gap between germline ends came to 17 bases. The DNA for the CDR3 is TGCAGTGCTAGCGGGGGGGTGACGGCATCTAACTATGGCTACACCTTC. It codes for CSASGGVTASNYGYTF.